A selection of T cell receptor beta chains follows, all from one sample in a study of regulatory T cells in long-lasting Graves disease. TCRdb processed the multiplex PCR reads anew with MiXCR; each CDR3 protein has one entry. The sample has 400,000 to 500,000 distinct CDR3 sequences, 21% seen once. The sample consisted of peripheral blood mononuclear cells (PBMCs), taken when the disease was refractory, from a patient treated with antithyroid drugs. These receptors were obtained from a female donor with Graves disease. The conserved cysteine and the conserved F or W are not part of the CDR3 here. Clone size, where shown, is once, few, many, or a class for clones that have expanded.

CDR3	size	V
ASSLGPNSLTDTQY	few	TRBV7-2
ASSLIASLDEQY	-	TRBV28
ASSPLSGLAGDRVETQY	-	TRBV3-1
ASSLPSSGKDIQY	many	TRBV12-3/TRBV12-4
SARDGGGQETQY	many	TRBV20-1
ASSLIRGELTYGYT	-	TRBV28
ASSAPGTFFRRTDTQY	few	TRBV7-8
SVGGGISSYNEQF	few	TRBV29-1
ASSSTRGAYNEQF	few	TRBV11-2
ASSLGGEPQH	many	TRBV7-6
ASSYSNSGNTIY	few	TRBV6-2/TRBV6-3
ASSLPLTEPTYEQY	many	TRBV28
SARDVGRDTGELF	many	TRBV20-1
ASSLASGWDEQF	few	TRBV28
ATSRGQGNYGYT	many	TRBV15
ASSNGGRGNTEAF	-	TRBV11-2
SAVPGDGVTDTQY	-	TRBV20-1
ASSLIPYRYRHEKLF	few	TRBV7-3
ASSPGSGAETQY	-	TRBV7-8
ASRGGERETQY	many	TRBV28
ASSQLGQGAGAF	many	TRBV3-1
SAIWGVDNQPQH	-	TRBV20-1
ASSPGLAVCEQY	-	TRBV12-3/TRBV12-4
ASSLTPGPIYEQY	few	TRBV7-2
ASSISKLQPQH	many	TRBV19
ASILDRGWTEAF	many	TRBV2
ASSLPQFSGHRRLAGGNEQY	few	TRBV7-9
AISRDRVGDEQF	-	TRBV10-3
SAPEWLTSGKETQY	-	TRBV20-1
ASSSDSRHEQF	-	TRBV5-1
ASKIRDYSAYEQY	many	TRBV6-1
ASRLGGYEQY	many	TRBV6-1
ASSRTAGDTQY	-	TRBV18
SAQGLAGTDTQY	few	TRBV20-1
SPADPGKEQY	few	TRBV20-1
ASSLGTGNTGELF	many	TRBV11-2
ASSELQVNLYNEQF	-	TRBV2
ASSPAGTPRTQY	many	TRBV28
SVEGPPLETQY	many	TRBV29-1
ASRLTGGVNKNIQY	-	TRBV19
ASSFRTGLNYGYT	many	TRBV28
ASSLPGQGANGYT	few	TRBV5-1
ASSRQLAGLMEQY	many	TRBV28
ASSLWDRDYEQY	few	TRBV7-9
ASSESSTGGYEQY	many	TRBV6-1
ASRITGLNTEAF	many	TRBV2
ASSVEGITGELF	few	TRBV9
ASKLEESIMNTEAF	many	TRBV28
ASSRGQAVYGYT	many	TRBV19